This is a list of T cell receptor beta chains from one sample in a study of T cell changes during pregnancy in multiple sclerosis. Libraries were prepared by immunoSEQ multiplex PCR; TCRdb keeps only in-frame clonotypes and omits some of them. The profile shows just under 65,000 clones, roughly 91% of them singletons. The input for sequencing was peripheral blood, taken after pregnancy. The receptors stem from a female donor in good health, enrolled as a control in a pregnancy study. Both conserved end residues are part of each CDR3. Part of the rows lack a size; the others show once, few, many or a class for expanded clones.

CDR3: CATLKRGDRSYEQYF
V: TRBV19
J: TRBJ2-7
size: -

CDR3: CASSLIQGYNSPLHF
V: TRBV7-9
J: TRBJ1-6
size: -

CDR3: CARSCLNEQFF
V: TRBV5-3
J: TRBJ2-1
size: -

CDR3: CASSVSTGMNTEAFF
V: TRBV7-8
J: TRBJ1-1
size: -

CDR3: CSVDSGNYGYTF
V: TRBV29-1
J: TRBJ1-2
size: -

CDR3: CAISPLDTGPNYGYTF
V: TRBV10-3
J: TRBJ1-2
size: -

CDR3: CASSLPGQGASYEQYF
V: TRBV5-4
J: TRBJ2-7
size: once

CDR3: CASSWGPYGYTF
V: TRBV25-1
J: TRBJ1-2
size: -

CDR3: CSVEGGQAYEQYF
V: TRBV29-1
J: TRBJ2-7
size: -

CDR3: CASSLVGTGSSEQYF
V: TRBV7-2
J: TRBJ2-7
size: -

CDR3: CASGRGGQPEAFF
V: TRBV9
J: TRBJ1-1
size: -